A single sample is the source of the 15 T cell receptor beta chains below, sequenced in a study of T-cell reconstitution after alpha-beta-depleted transplantation in children. The TCRbeta library was prepared with unique molecular identifiers. TCRdb re-called the PCR reads through MiXCR, storing one row per CDR3 protein. The data contain fewer than 700,000 distinct CDR3 sequences, 23% of them seen just once; the ten biggest clones take up roughly 13%. Sequenced here: PBMCs, mostly from graft donor cells, sampled 360 days after TCRalphabeta/CD19-depleted stem cell transplant. The receptor set was obtained from a boy under three years old who had a stem cell transplant for acute myeloid leukemia, so the T cells may come from the graft donor.

The table lists this clonotype with a few counts. The chain carries TRBV20-1 and TRBJ1-5; no clear D. Germline lookup yields CDR1 DFQATT and CDR2 SNEGSKA (reference sequence). The V gene lost 3 bases and the J gene lost 4 bases, with 13 bases spanning the gap. CDR3 size: 14 residues. CDR3 amino acids: CSARGRFRNQPQHF. DNA for the CDR3: TGCAGTGCTAGGGGGAGGTTCCGGAATCAGCCCCAGCATTTT.

This clonotype was seen at least ten times. This sequence joins TRBV13 and TRBJ2-7; a weak D match, TRBD2 (6 bases). Germline values: CDR1 PRHDT, CDR2 FYEKMQ (reference sequence). The V gene lost 4 bases and the J gene lost 2 bases, with 15 bases spanning the gap. This CDR3 is 15 amino acids long. The CDR3 region has the DNA TGTGCCAGCAGCTACTGGGGGGATACCCCCTACGAGCAGTACTTC. This sequence encodes CASSYWGDTPYEQYF.

CDR3 amino acids: CASSRRQGPNYEQYF. DNA for the CDR3: TGTGCCAGCAGCCGCCGACAGGGCCCCAACTACGAGCAGTACTTC. This chain links TRBV7-2 with TRBJ2-7, with 7 bases that match TRBD1. CDR1 is SGHTA, CDR2 FQGNSA, per germline. The CDR3 is 15 residues long. V trimming: 5 bases; J trimming: 3 bases; junction bases outside the gene matches: 10.

In its sample, this clonotype was seen many times. CDR3 DNA: TGCAGTGCTAGTAGCGGGGCCGCAGATACGCAGTATTTT. It codes for CSASSGAADTQYF. The V and J genes are TRBV20-1 and TRBJ2-3, with 8 bases lining up with TRBD2. The ends lost 3 bases at V and 4 bases at J; junction bases unmatched: 3. There are 13 residues in the CDR3. The germline V gene has CDR1 DFQATT and CDR2 SNEGSKA (reference sequence).

This clonotype was seen once. The rearrangement links TRBV6-1 to TRBJ2-7, with D possibly being TRBD1 (6 bases). Germline loops: CDR1 MNHNS, CDR2 SASEGT. This CDR3 is 13 amino acids long. V lost 3 bases and J 3 bases, leaving 9 bases between the germline ends. The CDR3 DNA follows: TGTGCCAGCAGTGAGGGGGCTATCTACGAGCAGTACTTC. Its translation is CASSEGAIYEQYF.

This clonotype has ten or more counts. V is TRBV12-3 or TRBV12-4 and J is TRBJ2-3; TRBD2 agrees at 9 bases. Trimming cost V 3 bases and J 5 bases; bases outside gene matches: 6. CDR3 length: 15 residues. Here the CDR3 reads CASSFRLAGIDTQYF. For the CDR3, the DNA is TGTGCCAGCAGTTTTCGGCTAGCGGGGATAGATACGCAGTATTTT.

The genes are TRBV5-1 and TRBJ2-1; D unresolved. The CDR3 spans 16 residues. Trimming removed 6 bases from V and 0 bases from J, with 16 bases in between. Germline-derived CDR1 and CDR2 are SGHRS and YFSETQ. Written as DNA, the CDR3 is TGCGCCAGCATGGTACTGGGCCCCAGCTCCTACAATGAGCAGTTCTTC. This sequence encodes CASMVLGPSSYNEQFF.

CDR3 sequence reads: CSARGRGFSSYEQYV. Here the CDR3 DNA reads TGCAGTGCTAGAGGAAGAGGGTTTAGCTCCTACGAGCAGTACGTC. V is TRBV20-1 and J is TRBJ2-7, with D possibly being TRBD2 (5 bases). The germline V gene encodes CDR1 DFQATT and CDR2 SNEGSKA (reference sequence). Trimming pared 1 base from V and 0 bases from J, leaving 13 bases between. The CDR3 sequence is 15 residues long.

This clonotype has at least ten counts. The chain employs TRBV29-1 and TRBJ2-1; D not certain. Germline CDR1 and CDR2: SQVTM and ANQGSEA. The CDR3 totals 10 residues. With 3 bases removed from V and 8 bases from J, the gap between germline ends came to 5 bases. CDR3 protein: CSVDVYEQFF. In DNA, the CDR3 is TGCAGCGTTGATGTCTATGAGCAGTTCTTC.

The genes are TRBV24-1 and TRBJ2-3, with a weak D call TRBD2 (5 bases). Germline V lookup: CDR1 KGHDR, CDR2 SFDVKD. The ends were cut back, 0 bases at V and 6 bases at J, with 15 bases in the middle. This CDR3 has 16 amino acids. The CDR3 nucleotides read TGTGCCACCAGTGATTTGGGCGGGTTCCCCGGGGATACGCAGTATTTT. It yields the protein CATSDLGGFPGDTQYF.

The CDR3 protein is CASSPLHYNEQFF. As DNA, the CDR3 is TGTGCCAGCAGTCCCCTTCATTACAATGAGCAGTTCTTC. The rearrangement uses TRBV28 and TRBJ2-1, with no clear D. Per germline, CDR1 MDHEN and CDR2 SYDVKM. The CDR3 is 13 residues long. Trimming cost V 5 bases and J 4 bases, with 9 bases left between them.

The chain carries TRBV24-1 and TRBJ2-5; D perhaps matches TRBD1 (6 bases). The germline gives CDR1 KGHDR, CDR2 SFDVKD. The CDR3 totals 14 residues. Trimming removed 4 bases from V and 5 bases from J, with 13 bases in between. The CDR3 reads CATSDYRADETQYF. The CDR3 nucleotides read TGTGCCACCAGTGACTACAGGGCGGATGAGACCCAGTACTTC.

This clonotype was seen repeatedly, ten times or more. The chain has TRBV2 and TRBJ2-5, with 8 positions matching TRBD2. Germline assignment: CDR1 SNHLY and CDR2 FYNNEI. The CDR3 runs 16 residues. J was trimmed by 2 bases and V by 3 bases; bases with no gene match: 8. CDR3 in DNA: TGTGCCAGCAGTGATCCGGTGCGGGGGGAACAAGAGACCCAGTACTTC. As protein: CASSDPVRGEQETQYF.

This clonotype was observed at least ten times. This chain links TRBV12-3 or TRBV12-4 with TRBJ2-6; possibly TRBD1 for D (5 bases). Trimming took off 2 bases at V and 2 bases at J, with 7 bases between the two ends. CDR3 length equals 15 residues. The CDR3 protein is CASSLLGAGANVLTF. The CDR3 coding sequence is TGTGCCAGCAGTTTACTAGGGGCTGGGGCCAACGTCCTGACTTTC.

This clonotype was observed many times. This chain connects TRBV20-1 to TRBJ2-7; 7 positions match TRBD2. The CDR3 consists of 14 residues. Germline V gene sequence: CDR1 DFQATT, CDR2 SNEGSKA (reference sequence). V lost 6 bases, J lost 6 bases, and 14 bases stayed unmatched. The CDR3 protein is CSANREGRVGEQYF. The CDR3 nucleotides are TGCAGTGCCAATAGGGAGGGCAGGGTTGGCGAGCAGTACTTC.